The 3 T cell receptor beta chains below all came from one sample that was sequenced in a study of cytomegalovirus exposure and HLA in healthy donors. Both 60 Vbeta primers and 13 Jbeta primers went into the PCR. Produced via immunoSEQ multiplex PCR; TCRdb's table is partial and in-frame only. This sample has about 170,000 clones, with 76% found just once. Sequencing was carried out using PBMCs. These receptors were taken from a female donor in good health and CMV-seronegative.

This clone was seen more than once but under ten times. The chain is built from TRBV19 and TRBJ1-2, with 8 bases aligning to TRBD1. Germline loops: CDR1 LNHDA, CDR2 SQIVND (reference sequence). The CDR3 sequence is 16 residues long. V lost 5 bases, J lost 2 bases, and 10 bases stayed unmatched. CDR3 region: CASSALGTGANYGYTF. In DNA form, the CDR3 reads TGTGCCAGTAGTGCTCTGGGGACAGGTGCCAACTATGGCTACACCTTC.

This clone was counted a single time. The chain joins TRBV19 to TRBJ2-2; 12 positions agree with TRBD1. The CDR3 covers 15 residues. V trimming: 4 bases; J trimming: 4 bases; junction bases outside the gene matches: 1. CDR1 is LNHDA and CDR2 is SQIVND in the germline V gene (reference sequence). CDR3 in amino acids: CASSRDRGPTGELFF. DNA of the CDR3: TGTGCCAGTAGTAGGGACAGGGGGCCCACCGGGGAGCTGTTTTTT.

This clone was seen only once. The chain employs TRBV7-9 and TRBJ1-2, with 9 bases matching TRBD1. Trimming cost V 3 bases and J 3 bases; bases outside gene matches: 5. In germline, CDR1 is SEHNR, CDR2 FQNEAQ (reference sequence). This CDR3 contains 15 residues. The CDR3 sequence: CASSLGQGSDYGYTF. CDR3 DNA sequence: TGTGCCAGCAGCTTGGGACAGGGTTCGGACTATGGCTACACCTTC.